Detailed here is one T cell receptor beta chain. Its antigen is unidentified. About 91,000 TCR templates were measured in each sample. Assay: immunoSEQ multiplex PCR; the TCRdb copy retains only in-frame clones and omits some. The repertoire holds tens of thousands of clones, roughly 93% seen once, with approximately 38% in the top ten. This entry comes from a study of siplizumab effects on memory and regulatory T cells. Study-wide results and caveats: Proliferating Tregs' suppressive function in siplizumab cultures went unconfirmed. Naive T cells seemed more diverse than memory cells and seemed major alloresponse contributors.

The CDR3 loop spans 17 amino acids. Germline V CDR1 and CDR2: LGHNT, FRNRAP. The ends lost 1 base at V and 1 base at J; junction bases unmatched: 7. The origin of this receptor is a human donor in good health. Sample: CD8+ T cells sorted from blood. The chain links TRBV12-5 to TRBJ2-1, with 7 bases fitting TRBD2. CDR3: CASGLALGGSSYNEQFF. CDR3 DNA sequence: TGTGCTAGTGGTTTGGCCCTTGGCGGGAGTTCCTACAATGAGCAGTTCTTC.